A single sample is the source of the 26 T cell receptor beta chains below, sequenced in a study of cytomegalovirus exposure and HLA in healthy donors. Amplification used 60 Vbeta primers and 13 Jbeta primers. Only in-frame clones appear in the TCRdb table, and some are missing; sequencing was by immunoSEQ multiplex PCR. The profile shows approximately 160,000 clones, approximately 85% of them singletons. Input material: PBMCs. These receptor sequences come from a girl between 10 and 17 years old in good health and CMV-seropositive.

The chain links TRBV2 to TRBJ2-5; TRBD2 agrees at 10 bases. The CDR3 spans 15 residues. The J segment lost 3 bases and the V segment lost 6 bases, leaving 7 bases of the junction unmatched. Germline V gene data show CDR1 as SNHLY and CDR2 as FYNNEI. This CDR3 is CASRGFSGGKETQYF. The CDR3 bases are TGTGCCAGCAGGGGGTTTAGCGGGGGGAAAGAGACCCAGTACTTC.

The chain employs TRBV7-9 and TRBJ2-6, with 7 bases lining up with TRBD1. The junction had 4 bases not matched to a gene; V was cut back by 2 bases and J by 3 bases. CDR3 length: 16 residues. Germline V gives CDR1 SEHNR, CDR2 FQNEAQ (reference sequence). The CDR3: CASSLPTGVGANVLTF. DNA of the CDR3: TGTGCCAGCAGCTTACCAACAGGGGTTGGGGCCAACGTCCTGACTTTC.

About this clone itself: The junction does not match germline at one end; this may be a read error. The chain has TRBV9 and TRBJ2-6; D possibly corresponds to TRBD1 (6 bases). In germline, CDR1 is SGDLS, CDR2 YYNGEE. The CDR3 is 16 residues long. The CDR3 region has the DNA TGTGCCAGCAGCTACCCCAGGGGCACTGGGGCCAACGGCCTGACTTTC. The encoded protein is CASSYPRGTGANGLTF.

This clone was detected a few times. This sequence joins TRBV6-6 and TRBJ1-6; 8 nucleotides align to TRBD1. Germline CDR1 is MNHNY and CDR2 is SVGAGI (reference sequence). The CDR3 contains 15 residues. Trimming removed 6 bases from V and 6 bases from J; junction bases left unmatched: 7. The CDR3 loop reads CASRQLQGVNSPLHF. The DNA for the CDR3 is TGTGCCAGCAGACAGCTACAGGGGGTTAATTCACCCCTCCACTTT.

CDR3 sequence: CASSPRPGGDGELFF. The CDR3 DNA sequence: TGTGCCAGCTCACCACGGCCAGGGGGTGACGGGGAGCTGTTTTTT. The V call is TRBV18, the J call TRBJ2-2; 7 nucleotides match TRBD1. This CDR3 has 15 amino acids. Trimming removed 1 base from V and 7 bases from J; junction bases left unmatched: 6. Germline values: CDR1 KGHSH, CDR2 LQKENI.

The genes are TRBV27 and TRBJ1-1; D gene uncertain. CDR3 length equals 13 residues. V was shortened by 6 bases and J by 5 bases, with 13 bases between the two germline ends. Per germline, CDR1 MNHEY and CDR2 SMNVEV (reference sequence). The CDR3 nucleotides read TGTGCCAGCAGCCCATCGACACGAACTGAAGCTTTCTTT. Its translation: CASSPSTRTEAFF.

This chain links TRBV19 with TRBJ1-1, with 7 bases identical to TRBD1. The junction had 12 bases not matched to a gene; V was cut back by 7 bases and J by 7 bases. Germline V gene data show CDR1 as LNHDA and CDR2 as SQIVND (reference sequence). The CDR3 is 14 residues long. In DNA form, the CDR3 reads TGTGCCAGTATGGCCTCCGGGACAGACGATGAAGCTTTCTTT. Amino acid sequence: CASMASGTDDEAFF.

The chain joins TRBV18 to TRBJ1-1, with 7 nucleotides matching TRBD1. The CDR3 totals 13 residues. The V segment lost 7 bases and the J segment 0 bases; nucleotides outside the gene matches: 2. Per germline, CDR1 KGHSH and CDR2 LQKENI. The CDR3 loop reads CASFDRVNTEAFF. As DNA, the CDR3 is TGTGCCAGCTTTGACAGGGTGAACACTGAAGCTTTCTTT.

The chain links TRBV6-1 to TRBJ2-2, with D perhaps TRBD1 (6 bases). V lost 5 bases and J 6 bases, leaving 16 bases between the germline ends. There are 15 residues in the CDR3. Germline V lookup: CDR1 MNHNS, CDR2 SASEGT. CDR3 coding DNA: TGTGCCAGCAGTCCTACTCAAACAGGGTCCGGGGAGCTGTTTTTT. Translation gives CASSPTQTGSGELFF.

The genes are TRBV10-3 and TRBJ1-2; 7 nucleotides align to TRBD1. Germline CDR1 is ENHRY and CDR2 is SYGVKD. J gave up 4 bases and V 0 bases, and 5 bases lay outside the gene matches. This CDR3 spans 15 amino acids. The CDR3 reads CAISESGGAGYGYTF. DNA for the CDR3: TGTGCCATCAGTGAGTCAGGGGGCGCGGGCTATGGCTACACCTTC.

The J gene is TRBJ2-3, the V gene TRBV7-6, with TRBD2 matching 7 bases. Trimming took 5 bases from V and 1 from J; bases not matched to a gene: 12. Germline V CDR1 and CDR2: SGHVS, FNYEAQ. The CDR3 sequence is 17 residues long. CDR3: CASSPGLGPRGTDTQYF. In nucleotides, the CDR3 is TGTGCCAGCAGCCCAGGACTAGGGCCCCGTGGCACAGATACGCAGTATTTT.

The chain combines TRBV2 with TRBJ2-6; no reliable D call. V lost 4 bases to trimming and J lost 1 base, with 8 bases between them. The germline V gene has CDR1 SNHLY and CDR2 FYNNEI. The CDR3 sequence is 15 residues long. The CDR3 loop is CASSAGWSGANVLTF. The CDR3, as DNA: TGTGCCAGCAGTGCAGGTTGGTCTGGGGCCAACGTCCTGACTTTC.

In DNA form, the CDR3 reads TGTGCCTGGAGTTTCAGGGACACTGAAGCTTTCTTT. Encoded protein: CAWSFRDTEAFF. The rearrangement uses TRBV30 and TRBJ1-1, with a tentative D call TRBD1 (5 bases). The CDR3 runs to 12 residues. V shed 2 bases and J shed 3 bases, with 7 bases lying between them. Germline CDR1 GTSNPN, CDR2 SVGIG (reference sequence).

The chain joins TRBV6-5 to TRBJ2-7, with D perhaps matching TRBD1 (6 bases). V gave up 6 bases and J gave up 3 bases, with 12 bases separating them. Per germline, CDR1 MNHEY and CDR2 SVGAGI. This CDR3 has 13 amino acids. The CDR3 region is CASREDSFYEQYF. The CDR3 bases are TGTGCCAGCAGGGAGGACAGCTTCTACGAGCAGTACTTC.

The CDR3 loop is CASSLTGGPLDTEAFF. CDR3 DNA: TGTGCCAGCAGCTTAACAGGGGGCCCTCTGGACACTGAAGCTTTCTTT. The chain is built from TRBV7-9 and TRBJ1-1; TRBD1 agrees at 9 bases. This CDR3 spans 16 amino acids. V lost 2 bases and J lost 3; bases outside the gene matches: 7. CDR1 and CDR2 (germline): SEHNR, FQNEAQ (reference sequence).

This rearrangement joins TRBV30 to TRBJ1-2; the match to TRBD1 covers 8 bases. Germline-derived CDR1 and CDR2 are GTSNPN and SVGIG (reference sequence). V dropped 7 bases and J dropped 2; count of bases not matched to a gene: 21. The CDR3 covers 18 residues. The CDR3 loop reads CAFLGSRDGRQGNYGYTF. The DNA for the CDR3 is TGTGCCTTCCTTGGAAGTCGGGACGGGCGACAGGGGAACTATGGCTACACCTTC.

The chain joins TRBV11-2 to TRBJ2-1, with 9 bases aligning to TRBD2. From germline, CDR1 is SGHAT and CDR2 FQNNGV. This CDR3 has 18 residues. V shed 3 bases, J shed 0 bases, and the junction held 9 bases outside the gene matches. DNA for the CDR3: TGTGCCAGCAGCTTTAGCGGGGGTAAAGGGAGCTCCTACAATGAGCAGTTCTTC. As protein: CASSFSGGKGSSYNEQFF. Variable domain in full (rest from reference TRBV11-2 and TRBJ2-1): EAGVAQSPRYKIIEKRQSVAFWCNPISGHATLYWYQQILGQGPKLLIQFQNNGVVDDSQLPKDRFSAERLKGVDSTLKIQPAKLEDSAVYLCASSFSGGKGSSYNEQFFGPGTRLTVL.

V is TRBV7-9 and J is TRBJ2-5, with TRBD2 matching over 11 bases. Trimming took 7 bases from V and 1 from J; bases not matched to a gene: 17. CDR3 length: 19 residues. CDR1 SEHNR and CDR2 FQNEAQ come from the germline V gene (reference sequence). Here the CDR3 reads CASILRENSGGGLQETQYF. In DNA, the CDR3 is TGTGCCAGCATCCTCCGGGAAAATAGCGGGGGGGGCCTCCAAGAGACCCAGTACTTC.

This chain uses TRBV2 with TRBJ1-6; tentative D call: TRBD1 (6 bases). The CDR3 runs 16 residues. Germline CDR1 SNHLY, CDR2 FYNNEI. The V end was cut by 6 bases, the J end by 6 bases, with 18 bases between. The CDR3 DNA reads as TGTGCCAGCAGATGGAACAGGGAAGTTGGTAATTCACCCCTCCACTTT. Residues: CASRWNREVGNSPLHF. Drawing the rest from reference TRBV2 and TRBJ1-6, the complete variable domain is EPEVTQTPSHQVTQMGQEVILRCVPISNHLYFYWYRQILGQKVEFLVSFYNNEISEKSEIFDDQFSVERPDGSNFTLKIRSTKLEDSAMYFCASRWNREVGNSPLHFGNGTRLTVT.

The chain is built from TRBV27 and TRBJ2-3; the D gene is possibly TRBD1 (6 bases). V was shortened by 5 bases and J by 0 bases, with 15 bases between the two germline ends. CDR3 size: 16 residues. CDR1 is MNHEY, CDR2 SMNVEV, per germline (reference sequence). The CDR3 DNA reads as TGTGCCAGCAGTCCTTGGACAGCATCTAGCACAGATACGCAGTATTTT. As protein: CASSPWTASSTDTQYF.

The CDR3 sequence is CASSERRTGGAYEQYF. CDR3 in DNA: TGTGCCAGCAGTGAACGGCGGACAGGAGGGGCCTACGAGCAGTACTTC. The chain couples TRBV2 to TRBJ2-7; TRBD1 is a possible D gene (7 bases). The CDR3 is made up of 16 amino acids. Per the germline V gene, CDR1 is SNHLY and CDR2 is FYNNEI. Between the trimmed V and J ends, which lost 2 bases and 2 bases, there was a span of 16 bases.

On this clone: The junction and the germline gene differ at one end; a read error may be behind it. Other DNA sequences in the sample encode the same CDR3. V and J are TRBV6-5 and TRBJ1-1, with D possibly matching TRBD1 (6 bases). From germline, CDR1 is MNHEY and CDR2 SVGAGI. The CDR3 contains 15 residues. CDR3 sequence: CASSSQGLGNTEAFF. The CDR3, as DNA: TGTGCCAGCAGTTCCCAGGGGCTGGGAAACACTGAAGCCTTCTTT.

This clone was detected a few times. The chain combines TRBV10-3 with TRBJ1-1, with TRBD1 identical over 7 bases. The ends lost 5 bases at V and 4 bases at J; junction bases unmatched: 1. CDR1 ENHRY and CDR2 SYGVKD come from the germline V gene. CDR3 length equals 12 residues. CDR3 sequence reads: CAISRTGTEAFF. As DNA, the CDR3 is TGTGCCATCAGTAGGACAGGCACTGAAGCTTTCTTT.

CDR3 nucleotides: TGTGCCAGCAGCCCTTACAGGGGCGCAGATACGCAGTATTTT. Protein sequence: CASSPYRGADTQYF. This chain connects TRBV27 to TRBJ2-3; TRBD1 matches at 7 bases. This CDR3 is built from 14 residues. In germline, CDR1 is MNHEY, CDR2 SMNVEV (reference sequence). The ends lost 6 bases at V and 4 bases at J; junction bases unmatched: 7.

This clone was counted a few times. This chain joins TRBV9 and TRBJ1-2; 7 positions match TRBD1. There are 13 residues in the CDR3. Germline values: CDR1 SGDLS, CDR2 YYNGEE. J gave up 7 bases and V 3 bases, and 6 bases lay outside the gene matches. The CDR3 protein is CASSDRQGRGYTF. The CDR3 nucleotides are TGTGCCAGCAGCGACAGACAGGGTCGTGGCTACACCTTC. The complete variable domain, with remaining parts taken from reference TRBV9 and TRBJ1-2, reads DSGVTQTPKHLITATGQRVTLRCSPRSGDLSVYWYQQSLDQGLQFLIQYYNGEERAKGNILERFSAQQFPDLHSELNLSSLELGDSALYFCASSDRQGRGYTFGSGTRLTVV.

The chain combines TRBV30 with TRBJ2-6; TRBD1 matches 12 bases. Germline V gene sequence: CDR1 GTSNPN, CDR2 SVGIG (reference sequence). With V trimmed by 4 bases and J by 0 bases, 7 bases remained unmatched. The CDR3 contains 18 residues. DNA of the CDR3: TGTGCCTGGACCCATCCGGGACAGGGGGCCTCTGGGGCCAACGTCCTGACTTTC. This codes for CAWTHPGQGASGANVLTF.